These 17 T cell receptor beta chains share one sample of origin, sequenced in a study of blood T cell repertoires in COVID-19 (dated by TCRdb to between 2020 and 2021). Libraries were prepared through the immunoSEQ multiplex PCR assay. Sourced from immuneACCESS, this table was stored by TCRdb with only in-frame sequences that have V and J called. A share of the clones is absent; for the studies checked, an unresolved V gene accounts for under half, and the remainder has no known explanation. For this sample the table gives 55,000 to 80,000 clones, of which more than 75% were detected only once. The ten largest clonotypes hold less than 6% of the sample. Sequenced material: peripheral blood. These receptors originate from a human donor in a cohort sampled during active COVID-19.

The chain recombines TRBV19 with TRBJ2-1; the match to TRBD2 covers 10 bases. The CDR3 contains 14 residues. V gave up 10 bases and J gave up 4 bases; unmatched junction bases: 7. Germline CDR1 reads LNHDA; CDR2 reads SQIVND (reference sequence). CDR3 in amino acids: CATKAGGPYNEQFF. The CDR3 nucleotides read TGTGCCACAAAAGCGGGGGGGCCTTACAATGAGCAGTTCTTC.

V gene TRBV2 combines with J gene TRBJ2-3, with 8 nucleotides matching TRBD2. The germline CDR1 and CDR2 sequences are SNHLY and FYNNEI. The V gene end was trimmed by 2 bases and the J gene end by 6 bases; junction bases not matched to a gene: 7. This CDR3 contains 15 residues. The CDR3 is CASSEILAGGDTQYF. CDR3 bases: TGTGCCAGCAGTGAAATTTTGGCGGGGGGCGATACGCAGTATTTT.

The rearrangement joins TRBV5-6 to TRBJ2-7, with a weak D call TRBD2 (5 bases). CDR1 is SGHDT, CDR2 YYEEEE, per germline. The germline V and J ends were trimmed by 4 bases and 3 bases, with 11 bases remaining between them. The CDR3 is 13 amino acids. The CDR3 loop reads CASSLGLDYEQYF. CDR3 DNA sequence: TGTGCCAGCAGCCTCGGACTGGACTACGAGCAGTACTTC. Supplemented by reference TRBV5-6 and TRBJ2-7, the full variable domain reads DAGVTQSPTHLIKTRGQQVTLRCSPKSGHDTVSWYQQALGQGPQFIFQYYEEEERQRGNFPDRFSGHQFPNYSSELNVNALLLGDSALYLCASSLGLDYEQYFGPGTRLTVT.

This clone came up once. The chain couples TRBV19 to TRBJ1-1; 7 bases map to TRBD1. Germline CDR1 and CDR2: LNHDA and SQIVND (reference sequence). Trimming cost V 5 bases and J 5 bases; bases outside gene matches: 8. This CDR3 spans 14 amino acids. The DNA for the CDR3 is TGTGCCAGTAGTTCTCCCAGGGGGAATACTGAAGCTTTCTTT. Protein: CASSSPRGNTEAFF.

This chain uses TRBV5-4 with TRBJ2-7, with TRBD2 matching 12 bases. From germline, CDR1 is SGHNT and CDR2 YYREEE (reference sequence). V shed 4 bases, J shed 4 bases, and the junction held 3 bases outside the gene matches. The CDR3 is 14 residues long. CDR3 coding DNA: TGTGCCAGCAGCCCAGGACTAGCGGGGTACGAGCAGTACTTC. As protein: CASSPGLAGYEQYF.

This clone has just a few counts. The gene calls are TRBV10-3 and TRBJ1-4; D gene ambiguous. Germline CDR1 is ENHRY and CDR2 is SYGVKD. The CDR3 spans 13 residues. V dropped 10 bases and J dropped 1 base, with 10 bases sitting between them. The DNA for the CDR3 is TGTGCCACCAAGTCCGGAACTAATGAAAAACTGTTTTTT. Residues: CATKSGTNEKLFF.

The rearrangement uses TRBV28 and TRBJ1-5, with 8 bases lining up with TRBD1. The V gene end was trimmed by 6 bases and the J gene end by 2 bases; junction bases not matched to a gene: 6. The CDR3 contains 15 residues. The germline V gene encodes CDR1 MDHEN and CDR2 SYDVKM. The CDR3 protein is CASRIDRGGNQPQHF. The CDR3 nucleotides are TGTGCCAGCAGAATCGACAGGGGTGGCAATCAGCCCCAGCATTTT.

The chain joins TRBV4-2 to TRBJ2-4, with D possibly TRBD1 on 7 matching bases. Deletions cut 3 bases from V and 0 bases from J, with 12 bases between. The CDR3 is made up of 16 amino acids. Germline V lookup: CDR1 LGHNA, CDR2 YNFKEQ. CDR3 residues: CASSHQGGLAKNIQYF. CDR3 in DNA: TGTGCCAGCAGCCATCAGGGGGGCCTAGCCAAAAACATTCAGTACTTC.

V gene TRBV4-1 combines with J gene TRBJ2-2; possible D gene TRBD1, 5 bases. The CDR3 has 16 residues. Per the germline V gene, CDR1 is MGHRA and CDR2 is YSYEKL. The ends were cut back, 1 base at V and 2 bases at J, with 11 bases in the middle. The CDR3 protein is CASSQAPGINTGELFF. The CDR3 DNA follows: TGCGCCAGCAGCCAAGCTCCAGGGATAAACACCGGGGAGCTGTTTTTT.

The genes are TRBV3-1 (or the pseudogene TRBV3-2) and TRBJ1-1, with D hard to call. The CDR3 contains 14 residues. V was clipped by 5 bases and J by 3 bases, with 13 bases between them. Germline-derived CDR1 and CDR2 are LGHDT and YNNKEL (reference sequence). This CDR3 reads CASSAREADTEAFF. Here the CDR3 DNA reads TGTGCCAGCAGCGCCCGGGAGGCGGACACTGAAGCTTTCTTT.

V usage is TRBV5-4 and J usage is TRBJ2-1; D is possibly TRBD2 (5 bases). Trimming took 0 bases from V and 9 from J, leaving 10 bases between them. The CDR3 has 13 residues. Germline V CDR1 and CDR2: SGHNT, YYREEE (reference sequence). The CDR3 DNA reads as TGTGCCAGCAGCTTGGATCCGAGCGGTGAGCAGTTCTTC. Translated, it gives CASSLDPSGEQFF.

The rearrangement uses TRBV10-2 and TRBJ2-7, with 10 bases aligning to TRBD1. V lost 0 bases to trimming and J lost 7 bases; unmatched junction nucleotides: 6. CDR1 is WSHSY and CDR2 is SAAADI in the germline V gene. This CDR3 has 15 amino acids. CDR3 DNA sequence: TGCGCCAGCAGTGAGTCGGGACAGGGGAGAGGGGAGCAGTACTTC. Translated, it gives CASSESGQGRGEQYF.

The chain carries TRBV6-5 and TRBJ2-3, with D tentatively TRBD2 (5 bases). V was pared by 5 bases and J by 2 bases, with 8 bases between. Germline lookup yields CDR1 MNHEY and CDR2 SVGAGI. The CDR3 spans 13 residues. CDR3 region: CASSKTNTDTQYF. DNA of the CDR3: TGTGCCAGCAGTAAGACTAACACAGATACGCAGTATTTT.

This chain connects TRBV4-3 to TRBJ1-2; possibly TRBD1 for D (5 bases). The CDR3 length is 15 residues. Germline CDR1 reads LGHNA; CDR2 reads YSLEER. Between the trimmed V and J ends, which lost 0 bases and 0 bases, there was a span of 8 bases. This CDR3 is CASSQDAGANYGYTF. The CDR3 DNA is TGCGCCAGCAGCCAAGATGCGGGGGCTAACTATGGCTACACCTTC.

This clone was recorded only once. The chain uses TRBV3-1 (or the pseudogene TRBV3-2) and TRBJ2-5; no firm D call. The germline gives CDR1 LGHDT, CDR2 YNNKEL (reference sequence). V was cut by 0 bases and J by 2 bases, with 7 bases left in between. The CDR3 contains 14 residues. CDR3 protein: CASSQEGRQETQYF. CDR3 nucleotide sequence: TGTGCCAGCAGCCAAGAGGGCCGACAAGAGACCCAGTACTTC.

The DNA for the CDR3 is TGCGCCAGCAGCTCCCTAGGGGGAAATACGCAGTATTTT. As protein: CASSSLGGNTQYF. The V gene is TRBV5-1, the J gene TRBJ2-3; D may be TRBD1 (6 bases). V was shortened by 3 bases and J by 7 bases, with 12 bases between the two germline ends. Germline-derived CDR1 and CDR2 are SGHRS and YFSETQ. The CDR3 has 13 amino acids.

J is TRBJ1-1 and V is TRBV5-1; 8 positions agree with TRBD1. This CDR3 region has 16 residues. The V segment lost 4 bases and the J segment 4 bases; nucleotides outside the gene matches: 12. Germline values: CDR1 SGHRS, CDR2 YFSETQ. The CDR3 sequence is CASSIEPGGLSTEAFF. The CDR3 bases are TGCGCCAGCAGCATAGAGCCAGGGGGCTTGAGCACTGAAGCTTTCTTT.